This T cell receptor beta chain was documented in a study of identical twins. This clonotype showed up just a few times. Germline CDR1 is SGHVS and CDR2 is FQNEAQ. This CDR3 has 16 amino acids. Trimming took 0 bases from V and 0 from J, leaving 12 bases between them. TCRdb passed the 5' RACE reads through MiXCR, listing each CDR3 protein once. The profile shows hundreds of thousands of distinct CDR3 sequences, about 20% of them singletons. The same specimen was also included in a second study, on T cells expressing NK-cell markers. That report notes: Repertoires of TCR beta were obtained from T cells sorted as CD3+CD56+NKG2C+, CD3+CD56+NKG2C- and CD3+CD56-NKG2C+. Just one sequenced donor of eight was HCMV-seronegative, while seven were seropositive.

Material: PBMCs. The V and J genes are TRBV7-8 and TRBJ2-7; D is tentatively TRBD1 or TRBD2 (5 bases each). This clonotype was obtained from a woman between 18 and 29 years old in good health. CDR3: CASSLAGTGSSYEQYF. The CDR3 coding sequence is TGTGCCAGCAGCTTAGCGGGGACGGGGAGCTCCTACGAGCAGTACTTC.